One sample yielded the 32 T cell receptor beta chains listed below, sequenced in a study of molecular identifiers for immune sequencing clone quantification. TCRdb fed the PCR reads into MiXCR, producing one record per CDR3 protein. The data hold about half a million distinct CDR3 sequences, with about 21% observed a single time. The source material was naive CD8+ T cells from blood, with Jurkat cell RNA spiked in. Subset described: FACS-sorted CD8+CD4-CCR7+CD45RA+ naive T cells. The source is a human donor in good health. Some libraries in this study had Jurkat cell RNA spiked in.

This clonotype has only a few counts. The gene calls are TRBV6-2 or TRBV6-3 and TRBJ2-7; D could derive from TRBD1 or TRBD2 (5 bases each). V lost 6 bases to trimming and J lost 6 bases, with 18 bases between them. The germline V gene encodes CDR1 MNHEY and CDR2 SVGEGT. The CDR3 has 14 amino acids. CDR3 loop: CASSITVIGTEQYF. The CDR3 region has the DNA TGTGCCAGCAGCATTACAGTTATAGGGACCGAGCAGTACTTC.

This clonotype was counted many times. The V and J genes are TRBV29-1 and TRBJ2-5; D is possibly TRBD1 (5 bases). The CDR3 extends over 13 amino acids. Trimming took off 3 bases at V and 1 base at J, with 9 bases between the two ends. Germline lookup yields CDR1 SQVTM and CDR2 ANQGSEA. Written as DNA, the CDR3 is TGCAGCGTTGAGGGGCAAATCCAAGAGACCCAGTACTTC. Translating gives CSVEGQIQETQYF. Full variable domain (rest looked up from reference TRBV29-1 and TRBJ2-5): SAVISQKPSRDICQRGTSLTIQCQVDSQVTMMFWYRQQPGQSLTLIATANQGSEATYESGFVIDKFPISRPNLTFSTLTVSNMSPEDSSIYLCSVEGQIQETQYFGPGTRLLVL.

This clonotype was seen a few times. This chain joins TRBV27 and TRBJ2-3; a possible D gene is TRBD1 (6 bases). CDR3 length equals 15 residues. From germline, CDR1 is MNHEY and CDR2 SMNVEV (reference sequence). V was pared by 2 bases and J by 2 bases, with 11 bases between. DNA for the CDR3: TGTGCCAGCAGTTTACAGGACAGTATCACAGATACGCAGTATTTT. It translates to CASSLQDSITDTQYF.

This chain joins TRBV3-1 and TRBJ2-7, with 9 nucleotides matching TRBD1. The CDR3 covers 16 residues. Germline V CDR1 and CDR2: LGHDT, YNNKEL (reference sequence). Trimming took 3 bases from V and 2 from J; bases not matched to a gene: 8. The CDR3 loop is CASSHGPGTGTYEQYF. The CDR3, as DNA: TGTGCCAGCAGCCACGGACCCGGGACAGGGACCTACGAGCAGTACTTC.

Many counts were recorded for this clonotype. The J gene is TRBJ2-7, the V gene TRBV28; D possibly corresponds to TRBD2 (5 bases). The CDR3 runs to 15 residues. V was trimmed by 10 bases and J by 1 base, leaving 20 bases between them. The germline gives CDR1 MDHEN, CDR2 SYDVKM. CDR3 nucleotides: TGTGCCACCGTTTTATACGAGCGGAGTTCCTACGAGCAGTACTTC. This sequence encodes CATVLYERSSYEQYF.

The V and J genes are TRBV7-6 and TRBJ2-7, with 9 bases that match TRBD1. This CDR3 spans 15 amino acids. Trimming at V came to 5 bases and at J to 5 bases, leaving 10 bases not matched to a gene. Germline V gene lookup returns CDR1 SGHVS and CDR2 FNYEAQ. CDR3 nucleotide sequence: TGTGCCAGCAGCCCTGGGACAGGGCTCTTAAACGAGCAGTACTTC. This gives the protein CASSPGTGLLNEQYF.

This clonotype was seen ten or more times. Here the CDR3 reads CASSQTSTTGTGPTHPWYYEQYF. CDR3 DNA: TGCGCCAGCAGTCAGACTTCAACAACTGGGACAGGCCCGACCCACCCCTGGTACTACGAGCAGTACTTC. The rearrangement joins TRBV23-1 to TRBJ2-7; 8 bases agree with TRBD1. TRBV23-1 is designated an ORF whose function remains uncertain. The CDR3 contains 23 residues. V trimming: 3 bases; J trimming: 3 bases; junction bases outside the gene matches: 31.

The chain is built from TRBV12-3 or TRBV12-4 and TRBJ1-1; the D gene is possibly TRBD1 (6 bases). Trimming left V 3 bases short and J 5 bases short, with 16 bases between. CDR3 length: 15 amino acids. In DNA, the CDR3 is TGTGCCAGCAGTTTGTCGGGGGGCGGGATGACTGAAGCTTTCTTT. Its translation: CASSLSGGGMTEAFF.

This clonotype was detected many times. V and J are TRBV9 and TRBJ1-1, with a tentative D call TRBD1 (6 bases). Trimming shortened V by 0 bases and J by 8 bases, and 8 bases separated the two germline ends. The CDR3 is made up of 12 amino acids. The germline gives CDR1 SGDLS, CDR2 YYNGEE. The CDR3 DNA follows: TGTGCCAGCAGCGTAGGGGGGCGAGAAGCTTTCTTT. Amino acid sequence: CASSVGGREAFF.

The chain uses TRBV7-9 and TRBJ2-3; 7 positions agree with TRBD1. Trimming took 4 bases from V and 2 from J; bases not matched to a gene: 6. This CDR3 region has 15 residues. Germline CDR1 reads SEHNR; CDR2 reads FQNEAQ (reference sequence). The CDR3 loop is CASSSSGQTTDTQYF. Written as DNA, the CDR3 is TGTGCCAGCAGCTCCTCGGGACAGACCACAGATACGCAGTATTTT.

The chain carries TRBV24-1 and TRBJ2-3; D might be TRBD2 (5 bases). The V end lost 3 bases, the J end lost 3 bases, and 18 bases lay between the germline ends. The CDR3 is 17 amino acids. Germline V gives CDR1 KGHDR, CDR2 SFDVKD. CDR3 protein: CATSDPGEGDLTDTQYF. The CDR3, as DNA: TGTGCCACCAGTGATCCCGGGGAAGGTGATTTGACAGATACGCAGTATTTT.

This clonotype occurred a few times. The V call is TRBV4-1, the J call TRBJ2-3; 8 bases match TRBD1. J gave up 2 bases and V 1 base, and 2 bases lay outside the gene matches. Germline V lookup: CDR1 MGHRA, CDR2 YSYEKL. The CDR3 covers 15 residues. In DNA, the CDR3 is TGCGCCAGCAGCCAAGGACAGGGGTACACAGATACGCAGTATTTT. Its protein is CASSQGQGYTDTQYF.

This chain links TRBV6-2 or TRBV6-3 with TRBJ1-2, with 7 bases fitting TRBD1. Germline V gives CDR1 MNHEY, CDR2 SVGEGT. Trimming cost V 4 bases and J 4 bases; bases outside gene matches: 9. The CDR3 totals 15 residues. The CDR3 DNA reads TGTGCCAGCAGTTGGATACCGGGACAGTTCTATGGCTACACCTTC. Residues: CASSWIPGQFYGYTF.

As regards this clonotype: A single base separates this from a much larger clone, so it may be a read error. The CDR3 spells CASRGEQETQYF. The CDR3 bases are TGCGCCAGCCGGGGAGAACAAGAGACCCAGTACTTC. The chain couples TRBV5-1 to TRBJ2-5, with D perhaps matching TRBD2 (5 bases). V was clipped by 7 bases and J by 2 bases, with 9 bases between them. Germline assignment: CDR1 SGHRS and CDR2 YFSETQ. The CDR3 is 12 amino acids.

As for this clonotype: Since no conserved phenylalanine or tryptophan closes the CDR3, a read error is the likely cause. The chain couples TRBV11-2 to TRBJ2-3; D is unclear. TRBJ1-5 matches the DNA end more closely, so the J call is doubtful. CDR3 size: 12 residues. Germline loops: CDR1 SGHAT, CDR2 FQNNGV. The CDR3 DNA is TGTGCCAGCAGCTTGATGGCAGATACGCAGCATTCT. Translated, it gives CASSLMADTQHS.

The chain carries TRBV6-1 and TRBJ2-5; no firm D call. Trimming stripped 5 bases from V and 4 bases from J, with 14 bases between. Per germline, CDR1 MNHNS and CDR2 SASEGT. This CDR3 contains 14 residues. The CDR3 here is CASSQGGQAETQYF. The CDR3 DNA is TGTGCCAGCAGTCAAGGTGGGCAGGCAGAGACCCAGTACTTC.

Details on this clonotype: This could be a read error, since a much larger clone is one nucleotide away. The chain links TRBV9 to TRBJ2-7, with 8 positions matching TRBD2. The CDR3 loop spans 14 amino acids. CDR1 SGDLS and CDR2 YYNGEE come from the germline V gene. The CDR3 sequence: CANSPTTSVYEQYF. In DNA, the CDR3 is TGTGCCAACAGCCCTACGACTAGCGTCTACGAGCAGTACTTC.

This clonotype showed up just a few times. The rearrangement links TRBV25-1 to TRBJ1-3; D is ambiguous. The CDR3 is 14 amino acids. Trimming left V 8 bases short and J 8 bases short, with 19 bases between. Germline V gene sequence: CDR1 MGHDK, CDR2 SYGVNS. Here the CDR3 reads CASSSLGSGYTIYF. In nucleotides, the CDR3 is TGTGCCAGCTCGAGCCTTGGATCCGGATACACCATATATTTT.

This clonotype has just a few counts. The chain is built from TRBV29-1 and TRBJ2-6; D tentatively reads TRBD1 or TRBD2 (6 bases each). The CDR3 loop spans 17 amino acids. The germline gives CDR1 SQVTM, CDR2 ANQGSEA. Trimming took off 4 bases at V and 3 bases at J, with 19 bases between the two ends. CDR3 amino acids: CSVVLSWGAGGANVLTF. CDR3 DNA sequence: TGCAGCGTTGTTCTCAGTTGGGGGGCGGGTGGGGCCAACGTCCTGACTTTC.

In this sample, this clonotype turned up many times. The rearrangement links TRBV20-1 to TRBJ2-7; tentative D call: TRBD1 (6 bases). V shed 5 bases and J shed 0 bases, with 11 bases lying between them. CDR3 length: 13 residues. Germline V gene data show CDR1 as DFQATT and CDR2 as SNEGSKA (reference sequence). The CDR3 sequence is CSARQDGSYEQYF. The CDR3 DNA sequence: TGCAGTGCTCGACAGGACGGCTCCTACGAGCAGTACTTC.

This rearrangement joins TRBV7-9 to TRBJ2-3; possible D gene TRBD2, 6 bases. CDR3 length equals 16 residues. Germline-derived CDR1 and CDR2 are SEHNR and FQNEAQ (reference sequence). V was clipped by 5 bases and J by 5 bases, with 20 bases between them. Here the CDR3 DNA reads TGTGCCAGCAGCCCCAGTAACGGGGGTGGTATAGATACGCAGTATTTT. Translating it yields CASSPSNGGGIDTQYF.

This clonotype was counted between two and nine times. V gene TRBV20-1 combines with J gene TRBJ2-1, with 13 nucleotides matching TRBD2. CDR1 and CDR2 (germline): DFQATT, SNEGSKA (reference sequence). The CDR3 totals 16 residues. With 6 bases clipped from V and 6 bases from J, the junction kept 11 bases outside the gene matches. The CDR3 here is CSARIGGLAGINEQFF. As DNA, the CDR3 is TGCAGTGCAAGGATCGGGGGACTAGCGGGAATCAATGAGCAGTTCTTC.

This clonotype was counted a few times. This sequence joins TRBV2 and TRBJ2-7; 11 bases fit TRBD1. The germline V gene encodes CDR1 SNHLY and CDR2 FYNNEI. The CDR3 covers 14 residues. Trimming removed 6 bases from V and 2 bases from J; junction bases left unmatched: 3. The CDR3 DNA reads TGTGCCAGCAGACGGGACAGGGGGGCCTACGAGCAGTACTTC. Protein: CASRRDRGAYEQYF.

The genes are TRBV28 and TRBJ2-3; tentatively, D is TRBD1 (7 bases). The CDR3 extends over 20 amino acids. V lost 4 bases, J lost 2 bases, and 28 bases lay in between. Germline CDR1 reads MDHEN; CDR2 reads SYDVKM. CDR3 nucleotides: TGTGCCAGCAGTTCGACGACAGGGTGGTTTGGGACTGGGCACACAGATACGCAGTATTTT. It yields the protein CASSSTTGWFGTGHTDTQYF.

V and J are TRBV19 and TRBJ2-4, with D perhaps matching TRBD1 (5 bases). The CDR3 is made up of 14 amino acids. Germline values: CDR1 LNHDA, CDR2 SQIVND (reference sequence). Trimming took off 1 base at V and 1 base at J, with 5 bases between the two ends. CDR3 nucleotides: TGTGCCAGTAGTATAGCAGGGGCCAAAAACATTCAGTACTTC. Protein product: CASSIAGAKNIQYF.

About this clonotype itself: A much bigger clone sits one base away, suggesting this may be a read error. The chain is built from TRBV7-9 and TRBJ2-2; the D gene is possibly TRBD1 (6 bases). CDR3 length: 16 residues. CDR1 is SEHNR and CDR2 is FQNEAQ in the germline V gene (reference sequence). Here the CDR3 DNA reads TGTGCCGGCAGCTTCTCCGGGACAACGAACACCGGGGAGCTGTTTTTT. Encoded protein: CAGSFSGTTNTGELFF.

The V and J genes are TRBV20-1 and TRBJ1-2; tentative D call: TRBD1 (6 bases). Trimming took 2 bases from V and 4 from J, leaving 17 bases between them. The CDR3 consists of 15 residues. CDR1 and CDR2 (germline): DFQATT, SNEGSKA (reference sequence). CDR3 nucleotides: TGCAGTGCTAGATCGGAGGGGGGGCTCGTCTATGGCTACACCTTC. Translated, it gives CSARSEGGLVYGYTF.

The CDR3 is CASRRAKDTRGTEAFF. For the CDR3, the DNA is TGTGCCAGCAGGCGGGCAAAGGATACAAGAGGCACTGAAGCTTTCTTT. The V call is TRBV28, the J call TRBJ1-1; D uncertain. The CDR3 runs 16 residues. Trimming took off 6 bases at V and 4 bases at J, with 21 bases between the two ends. Germline CDR1 and CDR2: MDHEN and SYDVKM.

The V call is TRBV25-1, the J call TRBJ2-7, with a tentative D call TRBD2 (6 bases). Trimming removed 6 bases from V and 0 bases from J, with 21 bases in between. CDR3 length: 17 amino acids. Germline assignment: CDR1 MGHDK and CDR2 SYGVNS. CDR3 coding DNA: TGTGCCAGCAGGGGACGGGCGGGGAGCAATCCCTCCTACGAGCAGTACTTC. This codes for CASRGRAGSNPSYEQYF.

The rearrangement uses TRBV5-1 and TRBJ2-5; possibly TRBD2 for D (5 bases). Germline values: CDR1 SGHRS, CDR2 YFSETQ. V was clipped by 2 bases and J by 2 bases, with 13 bases between them. The CDR3 runs 15 residues. The CDR3 nucleotides read TGCGCCAGCAGCTTCCTCGGGGTCCCACAAGAGACCCAGTACTTC. Translating it yields CASSFLGVPQETQYF.

This clonotype came up many times. V and J are TRBV13 and TRBJ2-3; 8 positions match TRBD1. The length of the CDR3 is 15 residues. Losses at the gene ends were 2 bases for V and 3 bases for J; bases not matched to a gene: 4. Germline CDR1 PRHDT, CDR2 FYEKMQ (reference sequence). CDR3 residues: CASSLRQGMTDTQYF. In DNA, the CDR3 is TGTGCCAGCAGCTTAAGACAGGGGATGACAGATACGCAGTATTTT. Variable domain in full (rest from reference TRBV13 and TRBJ2-3): AAGVIQSPRHLIKEKRETATLKCYPIPRHDTVYWYQQGPGQDPQFLISFYEKMQSDKGSIPDRFSAQQFSDYHSELNMSSLELGDSALYFCASSLRQGMTDTQYFGPGTRLTVL.

Comment on this clonotype: A read error may explain this, as a much larger clone is one base away. The rearrangement links TRBV27 to TRBJ1-1; D gene uncertain. The CDR3 contains 13 residues. Germline V lookup: CDR1 MNHEY, CDR2 SMNVEV (reference sequence). V dropped 8 bases and J dropped 5 bases, with 15 bases sitting between them. CDR3 sequence (DNA): TGTGCCAGCGGTACAGTGGAAAAAACTGAAGCTTTCTTT. It translates to CASGTVEKTEAFF.